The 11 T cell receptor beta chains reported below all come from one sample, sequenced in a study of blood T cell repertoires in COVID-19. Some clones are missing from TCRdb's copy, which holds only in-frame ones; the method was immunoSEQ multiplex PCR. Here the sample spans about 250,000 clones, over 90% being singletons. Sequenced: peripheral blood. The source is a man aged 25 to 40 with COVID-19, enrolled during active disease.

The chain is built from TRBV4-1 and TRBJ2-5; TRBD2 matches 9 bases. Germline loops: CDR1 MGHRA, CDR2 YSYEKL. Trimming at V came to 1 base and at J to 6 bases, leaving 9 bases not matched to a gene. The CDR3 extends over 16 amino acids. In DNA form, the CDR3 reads TGCGCCAGCAGCCAAGGGGATAGCGGGGGCAGAAAGACCCAGTACTTC. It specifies CASSQGDSGGRKTQYF.

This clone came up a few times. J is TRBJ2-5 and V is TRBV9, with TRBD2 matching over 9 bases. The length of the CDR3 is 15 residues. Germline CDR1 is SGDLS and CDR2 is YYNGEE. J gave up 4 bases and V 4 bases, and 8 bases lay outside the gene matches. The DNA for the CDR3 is TGTGCCAGCAGCCAACCTAGCGGGGCGGGAGAGACCCAGTACTTC. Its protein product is CASSQPSGAGETQYF.

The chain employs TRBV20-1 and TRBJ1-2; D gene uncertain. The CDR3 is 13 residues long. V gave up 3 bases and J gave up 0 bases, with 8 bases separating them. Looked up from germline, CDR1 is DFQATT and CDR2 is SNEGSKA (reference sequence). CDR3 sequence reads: CSASPGANYGYTF. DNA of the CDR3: TGCAGTGCTAGTCCGGGAGCTAACTATGGCTACACCTTC.

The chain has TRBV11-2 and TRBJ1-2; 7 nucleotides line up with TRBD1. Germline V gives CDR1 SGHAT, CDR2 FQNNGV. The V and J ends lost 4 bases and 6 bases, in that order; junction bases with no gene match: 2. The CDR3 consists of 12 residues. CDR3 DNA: TGTGCCAGCAGCTCTACAGGGGATGGCTACACCTTC. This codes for CASSSTGDGYTF.

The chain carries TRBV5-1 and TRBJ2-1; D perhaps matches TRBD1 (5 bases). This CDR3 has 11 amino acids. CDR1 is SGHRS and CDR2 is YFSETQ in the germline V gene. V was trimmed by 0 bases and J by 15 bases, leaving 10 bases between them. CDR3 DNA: TGCGCCAGCAGCTTGGAAGGGGTACCGTTCTTC. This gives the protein CASSLEGVPFF.

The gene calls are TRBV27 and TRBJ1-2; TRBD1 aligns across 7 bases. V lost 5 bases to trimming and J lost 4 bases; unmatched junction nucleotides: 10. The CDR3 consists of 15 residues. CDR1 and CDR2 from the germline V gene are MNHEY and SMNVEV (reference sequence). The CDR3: CASSPDRVWGYGYTF. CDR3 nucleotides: TGTGCCAGCAGTCCCGACAGGGTTTGGGGCTATGGCTACACCTTC.

The CDR3 is CASSLAGTGFDGYTF. The CDR3 DNA follows: TGTGCCAGCAGCTTGGCCGGGACAGGGTTCGATGGCTACACCTTC. The chain carries TRBV5-5 and TRBJ1-2; 9 bases are shared with TRBD1. The trim removed 0 bases at V and 6 bases at J, leaving 6 bases unmatched. The CDR3 length is 15 residues. Per germline, CDR1 SGHKS and CDR2 YYEKEE (reference sequence).

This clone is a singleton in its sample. For the CDR3, the DNA is TGTGCCAGCAGCTTAAGTAGGTGGGGACAGAACACTGAAGCTTTCTTT. Its protein product is CASSLSRWGQNTEAFF. This rearrangement joins TRBV7-9 to TRBJ1-1; D is possibly TRBD1 (6 bases). Per the germline V gene, CDR1 is SEHNR and CDR2 is FQNEAQ (reference sequence). This CDR3 spans 16 amino acids. V shed 2 bases and J shed 1 base, with 14 bases lying between them.

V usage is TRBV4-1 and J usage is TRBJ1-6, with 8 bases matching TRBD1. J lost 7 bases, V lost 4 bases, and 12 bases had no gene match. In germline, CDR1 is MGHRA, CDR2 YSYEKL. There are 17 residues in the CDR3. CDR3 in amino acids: CASSLTQTGEGNSPLHF. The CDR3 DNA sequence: TGCGCCAGCAGCCTTACCCAGACAGGGGAGGGAAATTCACCCCTCCACTTT.

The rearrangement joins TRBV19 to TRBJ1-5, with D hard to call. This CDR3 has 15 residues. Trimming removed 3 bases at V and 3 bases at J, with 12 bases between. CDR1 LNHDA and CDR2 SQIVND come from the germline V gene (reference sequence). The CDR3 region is CASSMRVGTNQPQHF. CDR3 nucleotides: TGTGCCAGTAGTATGCGGGTGGGCACCAATCAGCCCCAGCATTTT.

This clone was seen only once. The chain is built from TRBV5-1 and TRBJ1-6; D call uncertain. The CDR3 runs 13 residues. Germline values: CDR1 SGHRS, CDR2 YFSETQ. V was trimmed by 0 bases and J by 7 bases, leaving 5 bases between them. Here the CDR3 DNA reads TGCGCCAGCAGCTTGGTTCAGAATTCACCCCTCCACTTT. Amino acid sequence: CASSLVQNSPLHF.